This T cell receptor (beta chain) is drawn from a study of T cell responses to AZD1222 COVID-19 vaccine. Study observations and caveats: Baseline serology detected seropositivity in only 5 to 7 AZD1222 recipients. Researchers took repertoire samples only after the peak T cell response had come. Clonal diversity was possibly underestimated, and white British individuals and females predominated among donors.

Here immunoSEQ multiplex PCR was the method, and the copy in TCRdb shows in-frame clones only, minus some. The table lists around 80,000 clones, around nine tenths of them singletons. Comment on this clone: Its specificity is not known.

The clonotype was recovered from an adult in good health. Sequenced here: peripheral blood, sampled on day 0 of AZD1222 vaccination.

The CDR3 is CAISVKRNQPQHF. The CDR3, as DNA: TGTGCCATCAGTGTAAAGCGGAATCAGCCCCAGCATTTT. V is TRBV10-3 and J is TRBJ1-5; D is unresolved. V shed 4 bases and J shed 4 bases, with 8 bases lying between them. Germline assignment: CDR1 ENHRY and CDR2 SYGVKD. The CDR3 length is 13 residues.